This T cell receptor beta chain appears in the sequencing data of a study of regulatory T cells in long-lasting Graves disease. Time point noted: newly diagnosed GD, antithyroid drugs for less than 3 months. RNA extracted from PBMCs served as the sequencing template. This clonotype appeared many times. Libraries of TCR beta came from iRepertoire HTBI primers plus Arm-PCR of CDR3 regions. TCRdb independently ran MiXCR on the multiplex PCR reads; one entry per CDR3 protein. Here the sample spans 550,000 to 650,000 distinct CDR3 sequences, around 15% being singletons. Germline V lookup: CDR1 DFQATT, CDR2 SNEGSKA (reference sequence). The CDR3 totals 14 residues. In addition, the sample was reused for a study of T cells in Graves' hyperthyroidism and ophthalmopathy.

This TCR was recovered from a man aged 18-30 years with Graves disease. The V gene is TRBV20-1, the J gene TRBJ2-1; TRBD1 is a possible D gene (5 bases). The sample in question was peripheral blood mononuclear cells (PBMCs), obtained at new diagnosis, from a patient treated with antithyroid drugs. CDR3 amino acids: CSAPPDNAYNEQFF. CDR3 nucleotides: TGCAGCGCACCGCCGGACAACGCCTACAATGAGCAGTTCTTC.